Listed below are T cell receptor beta chains from one sample, sequenced in a study of cytomegalovirus exposure and HLA in healthy donors. Method: immunoSEQ multiplex PCR; TCRdb's copy keeps in-frame clones and lacks some. The sample has around 150,000 clones; roughly 70% are singletons. The specimen sequenced was PBMCs. The receptors here all came from a man aged 40-49 years in good health and CMV-seropositive. Both conserved end residues are trimmed from each CDR3. Expanded clones get a size class; other rows say once, few or many, or leave the size out.

TRBV5-1,TRBJ2-3,few,ASSSGLAGSDTQY
TRBV5-4,TRBJ1-1,-,ASSSPGLNTEAF
TRBV6-5,TRBJ1-2,-,ASSYVARGYGYT
TRBV5-4,TRBJ1-4,-,ASSQETGENEKLF
TRBV11-3,TRBJ2-1,-,ASSLNPGAEQF
TRBV18,TRBJ1-4,-,ASSPRDSLGEKLF
TRBV7-9,TRBJ1-1,-,ASSRQVAEAF
TRBV19,TRBJ1-5,-,ASSGLQGFYQPQH
TRBV5-1,TRBJ2-1,-,ASSLPRSGGYNEQF
TRBV7-3,TRBJ2-4,-,ASSLTGVMDIQY
TRBV4-2,TRBJ1-1,-,ASSRKTGGDTEAF
TRBV13,TRBJ1-1,-,ASSPRGGNTEAF
TRBV27,TRBJ2-7,few,ASSTGGGYEQY
TRBV4-1,TRBJ2-6,few,ASSQGDILSGANVLT
TRBV2,TRBJ1-5,few,ASVAGGRENQPQH